This is a list of T cell receptor beta chains from one sample in a study of cytomegalovirus exposure and HLA in healthy donors. The table came from immunoSEQ multiplex PCR; TCRdb's copy has only in-frame clones and leaves some out. This sample carries 150,000 to 200,000 clones, about 81% of them seen once, and the ten largest clones take 1% to 1.5%. The sequencing input was PBMCs. Receptors originate from a woman between 25 and 40 years old in good health and CMV-seronegative. CDR3s include the opening cysteine and the closing phenylalanine or tryptophan. The order of the fields is clone size, D gene, J gene, V gene, CDR3 DNA, CDR3 protein. A D gene is named only where the DNA matches it firmly. Size tells how often a clone was seen (once, few, many) or the class of an expanded clone, and some rows leave it out.

. | TRBD1 | TRBJ1-4 | TRBV5-1 | TGCGCCAGCAGCTTGGCCAAGGGACAGTCTAATGAAAAACTGTTTTTT | CASSLAKGQSNEKLFF
. | . | TRBJ2-1 | TRBV6-5 | TGTGCCAGCAGTTACTTGAACAGTTATGAGCAGTTCTTC | CASSYLNSYEQFF
. | . | TRBJ1-1 | TRBV6-1 | TGTGCCAGCAGTGATCTTTCCGGGGGGATGATGAACACTGAAGCTTTCTTT | CASSDLSGGMMNTEAFF
. | TRBD1 | TRBJ1-1 | TRBV2 | TGTGCCAGCAGTGACAGGGGGCTCGGAACTGAAGCTTTCTTT | CASSDRGLGTEAFF
. | . | TRBJ1-3 | TRBV5-1 | TGCGCCAGCAGCCCCCCAACTGGAAACACCATATATTTT | CASSPPTGNTIYF
. | TRBD1 | TRBJ1-6 | TRBV4-2 | TGTGCCAGCAGCCTAGGGAACAGGGGAGGTTCACCCCTCCACTTT | CASSLGNRGGSPLHF
few | . | TRBJ2-7 | TRBV4-1 | TGCGCCAGCAGCCAAGAACTCAAAATCTATATAAGCAGGGGGGCGGTTTACGAGCAGTACTTC | CASSQELKIYISRGAVYEQYF
few | TRBD1 | TRBJ2-7 | TRBV4-2 | TGTGCCAGCAGCCGCATATGGGGACAGGGGTCCATCTACGAGCAGTACTTC | CASSRIWGQGSIYEQYF
. | . | TRBJ2-7 | TRBV9 | TGTGCCAGCGCTGGATTGGGGGCCAACTCCGAGCAGTACTTC | CASAGLGANSEQYF
. | TRBD2 | TRBJ2-1 | TRBV9 | TGTGCCAGCAGCGCGGACCGGGACTATGACAATGAGCAGTTCTTC | CASSADRDYDNEQFF
. | TRBD1 | TRBJ1-2 | TRBV2 | TGTGCCAGCAGCCGCGGACAGGGTCGCTATGGCTACACCTTC | CASSRGQGRYGYTF
. | . | TRBJ2-3 | TRBV19 | TGTGCCAGTAGTATCGGGCTAGCTAGCACAGATACGCAGTATTTT | CASSIGLASTDTQYF
. | TRBD1 | TRBJ1-2 | TRBV7-2 | TGTGCCAGCAGTTATCGTTCGGGACAGGGAGGCGGCTACACCTTC | CASSYRSGQGGGYTF
. | . | TRBJ1-6 | TRBV2 | TGTGCCAGCACCCGGGAGGGGCAGAATTCACCCCTCCACTTT | CASTREGQNSPLHF
. | TRBD2 | TRBJ2-3 | TRBV2 | TGTGCCAGCAGCCAGACTAGCGGAAACACAGATACGCAGTATTTT | CASSQTSGNTDTQYF
few | . | TRBJ2-7 | TRBV7-9 | TGTGCCAGCAGACCCACACAGGGAATTAACTACGAGCAGTACTTC | CASRPTQGINYEQYF
. | . | TRBJ2-3 | TRBV28 | TGTGCCAGCAGTTTAGCGGGGGCCGGCACAGATACGCAGTATTTT | CASSLAGAGTDTQYF
. | . | TRBJ1-6 | TRBV27 | TGTGCCAGCAGTCCTCGGGAGGGGGGCTCTCTCTGGCATTCACCCCTCCACTTT | CASSPREGGSLWHSPLHF
. | TRBD2 | TRBJ2-5 | TRBV30 | TGTGCCTGGAGTGTATCAGGCGGGAGGATAGAGACCCAGTACTTC | CAWSVSGGRIETQYF
. | . | TRBJ1-5 | TRBV28 | TGTGCCAGCAGGAGGCAGGGGAGCAATCAGCCCCAGCATTTT | CASRRQGSNQPQHF